This T cell receptor (beta chain) appears in the sequencing data of a study of persistence of HIV-infected CD4 T cells. Turning to the study itself: A median of approximately eight years of suppressive ART preceded sampling.

To note about this clone: The antigen is unknown.

The immunoSEQ assay was version 4, run in survey mode. Each sample used up to 1 ug genomic DNA diluted to 8.5 to 10 ng/uL. Assay: immunoSEQ multiplex PCR; the TCRdb copy retains only in-frame clones and omits some. The sample consists of some 13,000 clones, roughly 62% of them appearing once. Broader study findings: Within sorted populations, more oligoclonal TCRs accompanied more oligoclonal proviruses.

The stimulus was an HIV-1 Gag 15-mer peptide pool, around 1.1 ug/peptide/mL. Sorting of responding CD4+ T cells relied on upregulated CD40 ligand together with CD69. Germline assignment: CDR1 LGHNA and CDR2 YSLEER. The CDR3 runs 11 residues. Trimming left V 2 bases short and J 7 bases short, with 3 bases between. The sample here was CD4+ T cells sorted from PBMCs after roughly 20-hour stimulation, taken from a patient who received antiretroviral therapy. This clonotype originated in an adult man with HIV who was CMV-seropositive. V gene TRBV4-3 combines with J gene TRBJ2-1; no reliable D call. The CDR3 sequence: CASSQSNEQFF. CDR3 coding DNA: TGCGCCAGCAGCCAATCGAATGAGCAGTTCTTC.